Each of the 16 T cell receptor beta chains below was sequenced from the same sample in a study of identical twins (dated by TCRdb to the mid-2010s). The library came from 5' RACE. Sequencing was carried out with an Illumina HiSeq 2000. The public reads were reanalyzed by TCRdb: fastp trimming at Q25, MiXCR alignment, in-frame beta chains only. Merged by CDR3 protein, the rows form single entries marked with the most common genes and DNA. The table for this sample lists around 670,000 distinct CDR3 sequences; around 6% of them were counted only once. The top ten clones comprise approximately 2% of the sample. The specimen sequenced was naive T cells sorted from blood. The cell subset or site label on this specimen signifies: cells isolated with a human naive T-cell isolation kit. The receptors shown here come from a man aged 18-30 years in good health.

At least ten counts were recorded for this clonotype. V usage is TRBV29-1 and J usage is TRBJ2-1; D ambiguous. V gave up 7 bases and J gave up 10 bases, with 20 bases separating them. Germline lookup yields CDR1 SQVTM and CDR2 ANQGSEA. The CDR3 has 13 residues. Written as DNA, the CDR3 is TGCAGCGCCGGCCCCGGCGGTACCTTCGAGCAGTTCTTC. It yields the protein CSAGPGGTFEQFF.

This clonotype was seen more than once but under ten times. This rearrangement joins TRBV29-1 to TRBJ2-7; possibly TRBD1 for D (6 bases). Trimming took off 6 bases at V and 3 bases at J, with 12 bases between the two ends. This CDR3 spans 12 amino acids. Per the germline V gene, CDR1 is SQVTM and CDR2 is ANQGSEA. This chain's CDR3 is CSVQGGSYEQYF. Written as DNA, the CDR3 is TGCAGCGTCCAAGGGGGTAGCTACGAGCAGTACTTC.

This clonotype was seen many times. The chain employs TRBV6-2 or TRBV6-3 and TRBJ2-1; TRBD1 is a possible D gene (5 bases). The CDR3 spans 12 residues. The germline V and J ends were trimmed by 6 bases and 8 bases, with 11 bases remaining between them. Germline CDR1 and CDR2: MNHEY and SVGEGT. CDR3 loop: CASRGLVYEQFF. The CDR3 bases are TGTGCCAGCAGGGGGCTGGTTTATGAGCAGTTCTTC.

Ten or more counts support this clonotype. The CDR3 reads CASSSLTTNTGELFF. The DNA for the CDR3 is TGCGCCAGCAGCTCCCTTACAACGAACACCGGGGAGCTGTTTTTT. The gene calls are TRBV5-1 and TRBJ2-2; D is unclear. Trimming took 3 bases from V and 0 from J, leaving 9 bases between them. Germline CDR1 SGHRS, CDR2 YFSETQ. This CDR3 comprises 15 residues.

This clonotype has a count of ten or more. V gene TRBV5-1 combines with J gene TRBJ1-1; 7 bases map to TRBD1. The CDR3 length is 14 residues. Per germline, CDR1 SGHRS and CDR2 YFSETQ. The V gene end was trimmed by 4 bases and the J gene end by 0 bases; junction bases not matched to a gene: 3. CDR3 in amino acids: CASSIGTVNTEAFF. The CDR3 DNA reads as TGCGCCAGCAGCATCGGGACAGTGAACACTGAAGCTTTCTTT.

V gene TRBV6-1 combines with J gene TRBJ2-2, with TRBD2 matching 13 bases. J lost 6 bases, V lost 5 bases, and 6 bases had no gene match. The CDR3 spans 16 residues. Germline CDR1 is MNHNS and CDR2 is SASEGT. CDR3 loop: CASSRVGLAGAGELFF. In nucleotides, the CDR3 is TGTGCCAGCAGTCGCGTCGGACTAGCGGGAGCCGGGGAGCTGTTTTTT.

At least ten counts were recorded for this clonotype. The chain joins TRBV5-6 to TRBJ2-1, with 10 bases identical to TRBD2. Germline V gene lookup returns CDR1 SGHDT and CDR2 YYEEEE. Unmatched junction bases numbered 6, after V lost 3 bases and J lost 3 bases. CDR3 length: 16 residues. CDR3 nucleotides: TGTGCCAGCAGCTCGATACTAGCGGGGTACTACAATGAGCAGTTCTTC. Translation: CASSSILAGYYNEQFF.

This clonotype came up many times. The V gene is TRBV6-5, the J gene TRBJ1-1; D is undetermined. The V and J ends lost 2 bases and 4 bases respectively, with 14 bases between them. The CDR3 length is 15 residues. CDR1 is MNHEY and CDR2 is SVGAGI in the germline V gene. As DNA, the CDR3 is TGTGCCAGCAGTTACAGGCCCCTGGCTGGCACTGAAGCTTTCTTT. Residues: CASSYRPLAGTEAFF.

This clonotype has at least ten counts. V is TRBV5-1 and J is TRBJ2-5, with TRBD1 identical over 9 bases. CDR1 SGHRS and CDR2 YFSETQ come from the germline V gene. The CDR3 contains 14 residues. The V segment lost 5 bases and the J segment 5 bases; nucleotides outside the gene matches: 7. CDR3: CASSPGQGLETQYF. The CDR3, as DNA: TGCGCCAGCAGTCCGGGACAGGGTCTGGAGACCCAGTACTTC.

This chain connects TRBV7-2 to TRBJ2-5, with D possibly TRBD2 on 5 matching bases. Germline V gene sequence: CDR1 SGHTA, CDR2 FQGNSA. The CDR3 totals 14 residues. V lost 6 bases and J 5 bases, leaving 16 bases between the germline ends. CDR3 in amino acids: CASSARLGGETQYF. CDR3 sequence (DNA): TGTGCCAGCAGTGCGAGGCTGGGCGGGGAGACCCAGTACTTC.

V gene TRBV11-3 combines with J gene TRBJ2-1; D is unclear. CDR3 length: 16 amino acids. Trimming shortened V by 5 bases and J by 0 bases, and 14 bases separated the two germline ends. Per germline, CDR1 SGHNT and CDR2 YENEEA. For the CDR3, the DNA is TGTGCCAGCAGCCCAGTGGATTTGGCCTCCTACAATGAGCAGTTCTTC. This gives the protein CASSPVDLASYNEQFF.

This clonotype was detected only a few times. The chain couples TRBV7-2 to TRBJ2-5; D is perhaps TRBD1 (6 bases). This CDR3 comprises 16 residues. The V end lost 3 bases, the J end lost 2 bases, and 16 bases lay between the germline ends. CDR1 is SGHTA, CDR2 FQGNSA, per germline. CDR3 nucleotide sequence: TGTGCCAGCAGCTTCGGACCCAGGGGAGTACAAGAGACCCAGTACTTC. Translation gives CASSFGPRGVQETQYF. The whole variable domain, filled in from reference TRBV7-2 and TRBJ2-5, reads GAGVSQSPSNKVTEKGKDVELRCDPISGHTALYWYRQSLGQGLEFLIYFQGNSAPDKSGLPSDRFSAERTGGSVSTLTIQRTQQEDSAVYLCASSFGPRGVQETQYFGPGTRLLVL.

This clonotype was counted a few times. The gene calls are TRBV4-1 and TRBJ2-1, with D perhaps being TRBD1 or TRBD2 (6 bases each). The CDR3 sequence is 14 residues long. The ends were cut back, 2 bases at V and 7 bases at J, with 12 bases in the middle. CDR1 and CDR2 (germline): MGHRA, YSYEKL. CDR3 residues: CASSQLGGLNEQFF. In DNA form, the CDR3 reads TGCGCCAGCAGCCAACTAGGGGGGTTGAATGAGCAGTTCTTC.

The sample holds many counts of this clonotype. The rearrangement links TRBV20-1 to TRBJ2-3; 8 bases match TRBD2. After removal of 3 bases from V and 6 bases from J, the junction contained 8 bases not matched to a gene. The CDR3 is 14 amino acids. Germline CDR1 and CDR2: DFQATT and SNEGSKA (reference sequence). The CDR3 region has the DNA TGCAGTGCTAGTTTACGGGAGGGCATTGATACGCAGTATTTT. As protein: CSASLREGIDTQYF.

At least ten counts were recorded for this clonotype. The V gene is TRBV12-3 or TRBV12-4, the J gene TRBJ1-1; no reliable D call. There are 15 residues in the CDR3. V was pared by 0 bases and J by 3 bases, with 11 bases between. For the CDR3, the DNA is TGTGCCAGCAGTTTAGCGCGGCCTAGGGACACTGAAGCTTTCTTT. As protein: CASSLARPRDTEAFF.

This clonotype was observed many times. The chain combines TRBV20-1 with TRBJ2-5; D gene ambiguous. Germline V gene data show CDR1 as DFQATT and CDR2 as SNEGSKA (reference sequence). The CDR3 consists of 14 residues. Between the trimmed V and J ends, which lost 1 base and 2 bases, there was a span of 11 bases. CDR3 protein: CSARGAPTQETQYF. CDR3 coding DNA: TGCAGTGCTAGAGGTGCTCCTACTCAAGAGACCCAGTACTTC.